The 19 T cell receptor beta chains below were found in one sample sequenced in a study of blood T cell repertoires in COVID-19. Some clones are missing from TCRdb's copy, which holds only in-frame ones; the method was immunoSEQ multiplex PCR. The repertoire consists of a few hundred thousand clones, with 85% to 90% occurring once and the leading ten covering 0.9% to 1.1%. The sample was PBMCs or T cells enriched from blood (not recorded which). These receptors originate from a young man who had recovered from COVID-19.

The chain joins TRBV5-6 to TRBJ2-7; 9 bases align to TRBD1. Germline V gives CDR1 SGHDT, CDR2 YYEEEE. Trimming took 3 bases from V and 4 from J; bases not matched to a gene: 11. CDR3 length: 16 amino acids. The CDR3 DNA sequence: TGTGCCAGCAGCTCGCCGGAGGACAGGGGTCCATACGAGCAGTACTTC. Translation gives CASSSPEDRGPYEQYF.

V gene TRBV29-1 combines with J gene TRBJ2-2; D perhaps matches TRBD1 (6 bases). Trimming shortened V by 6 bases and J by 4 bases, and 15 bases separated the two germline ends. The CDR3 runs 14 residues. The germline V gene encodes CDR1 SQVTM and CDR2 ANQGSEA. The CDR3, as DNA: TGCAGCGTCAACAGGGATTGGGGCACCGGGGAGCTGTTTTTT. Its protein is CSVNRDWGTGELFF.

V gene TRBV7-2 combines with J gene TRBJ2-5; 11 nucleotides line up with TRBD2. V gave up 1 base and J gave up 5 bases; unmatched junction bases: 6. Germline V gene sequence: CDR1 SGHTA, CDR2 FQGNSA. This CDR3 is 16 amino acids long. The CDR3 coding sequence is TGTGCCAGCAGCTTAGATAGCGGGAGGGCCGGGGAGACCCAGTACTTC. Translating it yields CASSLDSGRAGETQYF.

This rearrangement joins TRBV6-1 to TRBJ2-3; D might be TRBD1 (5 bases). Germline V lookup: CDR1 MNHNS, CDR2 SASEGT. The CDR3 runs to 15 residues. V was cut by 2 bases and J by 0 bases, with 9 bases left in between. The CDR3 here is CASSEQGPSTDTQYF. CDR3 nucleotides: TGTGCCAGCAGTGAACAGGGCCCTAGCACAGATACGCAGTATTTT.

This clone was seen a few times. The V and J genes are TRBV28 and TRBJ2-7; TRBD2 agrees at 15 bases. This CDR3 comprises 17 residues. The junction had 8 bases not matched to a gene; V was cut back by 3 bases and J by 5 bases. CDR1 is MDHEN, CDR2 SYDVKM, per germline. CDR3 in DNA: TGTGCCAGCAGTTTGAGTTATGGACTAGCGGGAGGGCACGAGCAGTACTTC. This codes for CASSLSYGLAGGHEQYF.

The chain uses TRBV4-2 and TRBJ2-7; 7 nucleotides line up with TRBD1. CDR3 size: 16 residues. CDR1 LGHNA and CDR2 YNFKEQ come from the germline V gene. J was trimmed by 1 base and V by 1 base; bases with no gene match: 7. The CDR3 nucleotides read TGTGCCAGCAGCCAAGGCGTCGTACAGGGGTCCTACGAGCAGTACTTC. Protein product: CASSQGVVQGSYEQYF.

The rearrangement links TRBV19 to TRBJ1-2, with TRBD1 as a possible D gene (5 bases). Trimming shortened V by 3 bases and J by 8 bases, and 7 bases separated the two germline ends. Per germline, CDR1 LNHDA and CDR2 SQIVND (reference sequence). CDR3 length equals 11 residues. CDR3 bases: TGTGCCAGTAGTATGGGGCTCGGCTACACCTTC. This encodes CASSMGLGYTF.

The rearrangement uses TRBV3-1 (or the pseudogene TRBV3-2) and TRBJ2-3, with 11 bases fitting TRBD2. J gave up 6 bases and V 4 bases, and 6 bases lay outside the gene matches. Germline CDR1 LGHDT, CDR2 YNNKEL (reference sequence). The CDR3 is 15 residues long. The CDR3 DNA reads TGTGCCAGCAGCCGTAGCGGGGGGGCCTCCGATACGCAGTATTTT. Its protein product is CASSRSGGASDTQYF.

The gene calls are TRBV10-2 and TRBJ1-1, with a weak D call TRBD1 (5 bases). The CDR3 length is 13 residues. Trimming shortened V by 6 bases and J by 10 bases, and 18 bases separated the two germline ends. Germline V gene lookup returns CDR1 WSHSY and CDR2 SAAADI. The CDR3 sequence: CASSEGHLYRAFF. CDR3 DNA: TGCGCCAGCAGCGAGGGGCACCTATACCGAGCTTTCTTT.

J is TRBJ1-6 and V is TRBV11-2; D is perhaps TRBD1 (5 bases). Looked up from germline, CDR1 is SGHAT and CDR2 is FQNNGV. The V gene lost 5 bases and the J gene lost 2 bases, with 10 bases spanning the gap. CDR3 length: 15 amino acids. This chain's CDR3 is CASSPRTPYNSPLHF. CDR3 coding DNA: TGTGCCAGCAGCCCCCGGACACCCTATAATTCACCCCTCCACTTT.

The rearrangement links TRBV7-8 to TRBJ1-1; D call uncertain. V gave up 1 base and J gave up 5 bases, with 8 bases separating them. The CDR3 contains 13 residues. The germline V gene encodes CDR1 SGHVS and CDR2 FQNEAQ. This CDR3 is CASSLGGRTEAFF. As DNA, the CDR3 is TGTGCCAGCAGCTTAGGTGGGAGAACTGAAGCTTTCTTT.

Written as DNA, the CDR3 is TGTGCCAGCAGCTTAGTTGTCGGTGAAGCTTTCTTT. Translation: CASSLVVGEAFF. V is TRBV7-9 and J is TRBJ1-1; D gene uncertain. This CDR3 region has 12 residues. V lost 1 base and J 7 bases, leaving 7 bases between the germline ends. The V gene's germline CDR1 is SEHNR and CDR2 FQNEAQ (reference sequence). Looking up the rest from reference TRBV7-9 and TRBJ1-1 gives the full variable domain: DTGVSQNPRHKITKRGQNVTFRCDPISEHNRLYWYRQTLGQGPEFLTYFQNEAQLEKSRLLSDRFSAERPKGSFSTLEIQRTEQGDSAMYLCASSLVVGEAFFGQGTRLTVV.

The chain links TRBV11-2 to TRBJ2-7; D gene ambiguous. This CDR3 is 11 amino acids long. V was clipped by 6 bases and J by 4 bases, with 7 bases between them. The germline V gene encodes CDR1 SGHAT and CDR2 FQNNGV. The CDR3 region has the DNA TGTGCCAGCAGTATCCAGTACGAGCAGTACTTC. Protein product: CASSIQYEQYF.

The rearrangement uses TRBV14 and TRBJ1-1, with 7 bases lining up with TRBD1. CDR1 SGHDN and CDR2 FVKESK come from the germline V gene. V was clipped by 5 bases and J by 11 bases; unmatched bases: 11. This CDR3 is 13 amino acids long. DNA for the CDR3: TGTGCCAGCAGCAAACAGGGGACGTCTCAGGCTTTCTTT. This codes for CASSKQGTSQAFF. Drawing the rest from reference TRBV14 and TRBJ1-1, the complete variable domain is EAGVTQFPSHSVIEKGQTVTLRCDPISGHDNLYWYRRVMGKEIKFLLHFVKESKQDESGMPNNRFLAERTGGTYSTLKVQPAELEDSGVYFCASSKQGTSQAFFGQGTRLTVV.

The genes are TRBV14 and TRBJ1-4; 8 positions agree with TRBD1. Germline lookup yields CDR1 SGHDN and CDR2 FVKESK. This CDR3 contains 15 residues. The J segment lost 5 bases and the V segment lost 4 bases, leaving 6 bases of the junction unmatched. CDR3 sequence reads: CASSRAQGANEKLFF. The DNA for the CDR3 is TGTGCCAGCAGCCGGGCTCAGGGGGCGAATGAAAAACTGTTTTTT.

This clone was found a few times. The chain uses TRBV7-9 and TRBJ2-2; D ambiguous. Germline V gene data show CDR1 as SEHNR and CDR2 as FQNEAQ (reference sequence). This CDR3 contains 13 residues. The V end was cut by 5 bases, the J end by 5 bases, with 9 bases between. The CDR3 nucleotides read TGTGCCAGCAGCGTTCTAGTTACCGGGGAGCTGTTTTTT. Amino acids: CASSVLVTGELFF.

The rearrangement links TRBV6-2 or TRBV6-3 to TRBJ1-1; tentatively, D is TRBD1 (5 bases). V was clipped by 2 bases and J by 1 base, with 5 bases between them. Germline CDR1 reads MNHEY; CDR2 reads SVGEGT. The CDR3 totals 13 residues. DNA of the CDR3: TGTGCCAGCAGTTACAGGGGGAACACTGAAGCTTTCTTT. Encoded protein: CASSYRGNTEAFF.

CDR3 nucleotide sequence: TGTGCCATCGGGACAGGGGCTCAGAACACTGAAGCTTTCTTT. It translates to CAIGTGAQNTEAFF. This chain connects TRBV10-3 to TRBJ1-1; 10 nucleotides line up with TRBD1. With V trimmed by 8 bases and J by 1 base, 4 bases remained unmatched. Looked up from germline, CDR1 is ENHRY and CDR2 is SYGVKD. The CDR3 consists of 14 residues.

The rearrangement uses TRBV19 and TRBJ2-5, with 16 bases identical to TRBD2. V gave up 6 bases and J gave up 5 bases; unmatched junction bases: 6. The CDR3 loop spans 16 amino acids. In germline, CDR1 is LNHDA, CDR2 SQIVND (reference sequence). The CDR3 DNA follows: TGTGCCAGTAGCCCACAGGGACTAGCGGGAGGGGAGACCCAGTACTTC. It is translated as CASSPQGLAGGETQYF.